Listed here are 24 T cell receptor beta chains from one sample, sequenced in a study of T cell changes during pregnancy in multiple sclerosis (dated by TCRdb to the late 2010s). Receptors were amplified or captured by the immunoSEQ multiplex PCR assay. Drawn from immuneACCESS, this table holds only the in-frame rearrangements with V and J called that TCRdb kept. Clones are partly lost; checked studies trace under half to an unresolved V gene and leave the rest unexplained. This sample is represented by over 85,000 clones; roughly 89% of them were singletons. Clones ranked in the top ten supply about 1.6% of the sample. The source was peripheral blood, collected after pregnancy. These receptors all come from a female donor in good health, enrolled as a control in a pregnancy study.

V is TRBV28 and J is TRBJ2-7; 8 positions match TRBD1. Germline lookup yields CDR1 MDHEN and CDR2 SYDVKM. Trimming cost V 3 bases and J 1 base; bases outside gene matches: 11. CDR3 length equals 17 residues. CDR3 in DNA: TGTGCCAGCAGTTTTGTACAGGGGGAAAACCTTTCCTACGAGCAGTACTTC. It yields the protein CASSFVQGENLSYEQYF.

This rearrangement joins TRBV10-3 to TRBJ2-2, with a tentative D call TRBD2 (6 bases). V was trimmed by 8 bases and J by 3 bases, leaving 10 bases between them. The CDR3 sequence is 13 residues long. Germline V gene sequence: CDR1 ENHRY, CDR2 SYGVKD. CDR3 protein: CAIRDSDTGELFF. The CDR3 DNA follows: TGTGCCATCCGGGACTCCGACACCGGGGAGCTGTTTTTT.

This chain joins TRBV5-4 and TRBJ2-5; 8 bases fit TRBD2. V was clipped by 0 bases and J by 4 bases; unmatched bases: 2. CDR3 size: 14 residues. Germline CDR1 is SGHNT and CDR2 is YYREEE (reference sequence). The CDR3 spells CASSLAGGGETQYF. CDR3 DNA sequence: TGTGCCAGCAGCTTGGCCGGGGGGGGAGAGACCCAGTACTTC.

Comment on this clone: At one of its ends the junction is not consistent with the germline gene, which may arise from a read error. This chain uses TRBV9 with TRBJ1-1, with a tentative D call TRBD1 (5 bases). This CDR3 is 15 amino acids long. From germline, CDR1 is SGDLS and CDR2 YYNGEE. CDR3 protein: CASSPSSGVNTEAFF. In DNA form, the CDR3 reads TGTGCCAGCAGCCCCAGTTCGGGGGTGAATACTGAAGCTTTCTTT.

The rearrangement uses TRBV10-3 and TRBJ1-1; D ambiguous. V was shortened by 9 bases and J by 4 bases, with 24 bases between the two germline ends. Germline assignment: CDR1 ENHRY and CDR2 SYGVKD. This CDR3 has 16 residues. The CDR3 sequence is CAITSRAPREGTEAFF. CDR3 sequence (DNA): TGTGCCATAACAAGTCGGGCCCCACGGGAAGGCACTGAAGCTTTCTTT.

This clone was seen once. This chain uses TRBV18 with TRBJ1-1, with D perhaps matching TRBD1 (6 bases). The CDR3 contains 13 residues. Germline values: CDR1 KGHSH, CDR2 LQKENI. V was pared by 5 bases and J by 11 bases, with 18 bases between. For the CDR3, the DNA is TGTGCCAGCTCAGGCGCGGGGGGCGCGTTGGCTTTCTTT. Its protein is CASSGAGGALAFF. Combining the CDR3 with reference TRBV18 and TRBJ1-1 gives the whole variable domain NAGVMQNPRHLVRRRGQEARLRCSPMKGHSHVYWYRQLPEEGLKFMVYLQKENIIDESGMPKERFSAEFPKEGPSILRIQQVVRGDSAAYFCASSGAGGALAFFGQGTRLTVV.

V is TRBV15 and J is TRBJ1-6; 12 bases fit TRBD1. V shed 3 bases, J shed 7 bases, and the junction held 7 bases outside the gene matches. This CDR3 has 17 residues. Germline V CDR1 and CDR2: LNHNV, YYDKDF (reference sequence). The CDR3 DNA sequence: TGTGCCACCAGCAGCCTCAAAGGGACAGGGGGCAATTCACCCCTCCACTTT. Its translation is CATSSLKGTGGNSPLHF.

This chain links TRBV5-6 with TRBJ2-7, with 12 bases that match TRBD2. V lost 3 bases to trimming and J lost 4 bases; unmatched junction nucleotides: 8. The CDR3 runs to 16 residues. Germline V lookup: CDR1 SGHDT, CDR2 YYEEEE. CDR3 coding DNA: TGTGCCAGCAGCTGGGGAGGACTAGCGGGGAGGTACGAGCAGTACTTC. Protein sequence: CASSWGGLAGRYEQYF.

The chain couples TRBV7-2 to TRBJ1-5; D is perhaps TRBD1 (5 bases). The CDR3 loop spans 15 amino acids. The V end lost 2 bases, the J end lost 3 bases, and 11 bases lay between the germline ends. Germline lookup yields CDR1 SGHTA and CDR2 FQGNSA. The CDR3 here is CASSLMWTNNQPQHF. Written as DNA, the CDR3 is TGTGCCAGCAGCTTAATGTGGACAAACAATCAGCCCCAGCATTTT.

This chain uses TRBV27 with TRBJ1-2; TRBD1 matches 11 bases. There are 19 residues in the CDR3. The V segment lost 3 bases and the J segment 6 bases; nucleotides outside the gene matches: 18. The germline CDR1 and CDR2 sequences are MNHEY and SMNVEV (reference sequence). The CDR3 is CASSFLGTGGFGSANGYTF. The CDR3 DNA is TGTGCCAGCAGTTTCCTTGGGACAGGGGGTTTTGGTTCGGCTAATGGCTACACCTTC.

The chain links TRBV5-1 to TRBJ1-2; a possible D gene is TRBD1 (6 bases). Germline V gene sequence: CDR1 SGHRS, CDR2 YFSETQ. The CDR3 covers 15 residues. Trimming cost V 5 bases and J 8 bases, with 22 bases left between them. The CDR3 reads CASSITLPGVPGYTF. DNA for the CDR3: TGCGCCAGCAGTATAACACTCCCAGGGGTGCCAGGCTACACCTTC.

This clone has only one observation. The chain carries TRBV28 and TRBJ2-5, with D possibly being TRBD2 (7 bases). CDR3 size: 14 residues. CDR1 and CDR2 from the germline V gene are MDHEN and SYDVKM. V was pared by 9 bases and J by 5 bases, with 19 bases between. In nucleotides, the CDR3 is TGTGCCAGTTTCCGTCGGGGGGCGGGGGAGACCCAGTACTTC. Its protein product is CASFRRGAGETQYF.

CDR3: CASSLDSMNTEAFF. CDR3 DNA sequence: TGTGCCAGCAGTCTCGACAGTATGAACACTGAAGCTTTCTTT. The chain carries TRBV28 and TRBJ1-1; D possibly corresponds to TRBD1 (5 bases). Germline CDR1 is MDHEN and CDR2 is SYDVKM. The CDR3 runs to 14 residues. Trimming cost V 5 bases and J 0 bases, with 10 bases left between them.

The chain recombines TRBV9 with TRBJ2-7; D remains ambiguous. With 1 base removed from V and 2 bases from J, the gap between germline ends came to 10 bases. Looked up from germline, CDR1 is SGDLS and CDR2 is YYNGEE. This CDR3 has 14 residues. The CDR3 region is CASSVSPDTYEQYF. For the CDR3, the DNA is TGTGCCAGCAGCGTATCCCCCGACACCTACGAGCAGTACTTC.

The chain carries TRBV7-9 and TRBJ2-4; D is undetermined. V shed 5 bases and J shed 5 bases, with 4 bases lying between them. Germline values: CDR1 SEHNR, CDR2 FQNEAQ (reference sequence). This CDR3 is built from 11 residues. CDR3 residues: CASSPENIQYF. DNA for the CDR3: TGTGCCAGCAGCCCAGAAAACATTCAGTACTTC. Combining the CDR3 with reference TRBV7-9 and TRBJ2-4 gives the whole variable domain DTGVSQNPRHKITKRGQNVTFRCDPISEHNRLYWYRQTLGQGPEFLTYFQNEAQLEKSRLLSDRFSAERPKGSFSTLEIQRTEQGDSAMYLCASSPENIQYFGAGTRLSVL.

This chain connects TRBV7-8 to TRBJ2-1, with 9 bases lining up with TRBD2. The CDR3 contains 15 residues. V was clipped by 3 bases and J by 4 bases; unmatched bases: 4. Germline assignment: CDR1 SGHVS and CDR2 FQNEAQ. This CDR3 is CASSFLAGLYNEQFF. CDR3 nucleotide sequence: TGTGCCAGCAGCTTTCTAGCGGGGCTTTACAATGAGCAGTTCTTC.

The rearrangement uses TRBV7-2 and TRBJ2-5, with 11 bases lining up with TRBD2. Trimming took 4 bases from V and 8 from J; bases not matched to a gene: 3. This CDR3 contains 13 residues. Germline CDR1 reads SGHTA; CDR2 reads FQGNSA. In DNA, the CDR3 is TGTGCCAGCAGCTCTCTAGCGGGGGGAACCCAGTACTTC. Amino acid sequence: CASSSLAGGTQYF.

The CDR3 loop is CASSYDGSTEAFF. As DNA, the CDR3 is TGTGCCAGCAGTTACGACGGGAGCACTGAAGCTTTCTTT. This sequence joins TRBV6-5 and TRBJ1-1; D call uncertain. CDR3 length: 13 amino acids. Trimming stripped 2 bases from V and 4 bases from J, with 8 bases between. From germline, CDR1 is MNHEY and CDR2 SVGAGI.

The rearrangement uses TRBV7-8 and TRBJ1-2, with D perhaps matching TRBD1 (5 bases). V lost 3 bases and J 8 bases, leaving 16 bases between the germline ends. The CDR3 loop spans 14 amino acids. CDR1 SGHVS and CDR2 FQNEAQ come from the germline V gene. The CDR3 nucleotides are TGTGCCAGCAGCTTTGGCTCGGGGGATCTGGGCTACACCTTC. It translates to CASSFGSGDLGYTF.

This clone was picked up a small number of times. The V call is TRBV18, the J call TRBJ2-7; 10 nucleotides match TRBD1. The junction had 5 bases not matched to a gene; V was cut back by 3 bases and J by 0 bases. This CDR3 spans 16 amino acids. Germline V gene data show CDR1 as KGHSH and CDR2 as LQKENI. CDR3 nucleotides: TGTGCCAGCTCACCCCGGACAGGGGGAAGCTCCTACGAGCAGTACTTC. This codes for CASSPRTGGSSYEQYF.

This chain connects TRBV4-1 to TRBJ2-3, with 15 nucleotides matching TRBD2. In germline, CDR1 is MGHRA, CDR2 YSYEKL. Unmatched junction bases numbered 7, after V lost 1 base and J lost 5 bases. The CDR3 runs to 18 residues. This chain's CDR3 is CASSQGTSGGAIGDTQYF. The CDR3 nucleotides are TGCGCCAGCAGCCAAGGGACTAGCGGGGGGGCGATAGGAGATACGCAGTATTTT.

V is TRBV4-1 and J is TRBJ2-3; 7 nucleotides agree with TRBD2. The J segment lost 6 bases and the V segment lost 2 bases, leaving 8 bases of the junction unmatched. CDR1 and CDR2 from the germline V gene are MGHRA and YSYEKL. The CDR3 is 15 amino acids. In DNA form, the CDR3 reads TGCGCCAGCAGCCAACTCGGACTAGTTGGGGATACGCAGTATTTT. Its protein product is CASSQLGLVGDTQYF.

The chain employs TRBV4-3 and TRBJ1-3; weak D call: TRBD1 (6 bases). V gave up 5 bases and J gave up 0 bases, with 14 bases separating them. Germline values: CDR1 LGHNA, CDR2 YSLEER. The CDR3 is 16 residues long. This chain's CDR3 is CASSAGGLFSGNTIYF. In DNA form, the CDR3 reads TGCGCCAGCAGCGCCGGGGGGCTGTTCTCTGGAAACACCATATATTTT.

This chain connects TRBV28 to TRBJ2-2, with D tentatively TRBD1 (6 bases). CDR1 is MDHEN and CDR2 is SYDVKM in the germline V gene. CDR3 length: 13 residues. Trimming cost V 11 bases and J 1 base, with 11 bases left between them. The CDR3 sequence is CASVTGNTGELFF. DNA of the CDR3: TGTGCCTCTGTGACAGGGAACACCGGGGAGCTGTTTTTT.